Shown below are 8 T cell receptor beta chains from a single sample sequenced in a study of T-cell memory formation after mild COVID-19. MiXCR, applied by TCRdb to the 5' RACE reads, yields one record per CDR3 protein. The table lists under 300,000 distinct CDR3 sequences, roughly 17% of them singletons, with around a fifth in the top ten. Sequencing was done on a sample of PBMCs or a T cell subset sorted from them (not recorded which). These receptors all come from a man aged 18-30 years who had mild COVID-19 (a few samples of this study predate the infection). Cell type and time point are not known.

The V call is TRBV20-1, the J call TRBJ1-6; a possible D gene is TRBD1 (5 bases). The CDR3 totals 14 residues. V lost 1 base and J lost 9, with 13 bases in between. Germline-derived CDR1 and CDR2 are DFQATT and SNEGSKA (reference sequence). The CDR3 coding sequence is TGCAGTGCTAGAGGGACATCATCTTCTTCACCCCTCCACTTT. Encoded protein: CSARGTSSSSPLHF.

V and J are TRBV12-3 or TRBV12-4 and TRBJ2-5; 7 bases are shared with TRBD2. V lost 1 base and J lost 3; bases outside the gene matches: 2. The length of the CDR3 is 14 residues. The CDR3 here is CASSLDGGKETQYF. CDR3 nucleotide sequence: TGTGCCAGCAGTTTAGACGGGGGGAAAGAGACCCAGTACTTC.

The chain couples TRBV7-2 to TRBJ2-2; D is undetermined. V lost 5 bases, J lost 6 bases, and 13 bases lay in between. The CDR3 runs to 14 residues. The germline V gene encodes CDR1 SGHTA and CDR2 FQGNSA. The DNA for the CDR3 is TGTGCCAGCAGCCCGTGGGCAGGATCCGGGGAGCTGTTTTTT. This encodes CASSPWAGSGELFF.

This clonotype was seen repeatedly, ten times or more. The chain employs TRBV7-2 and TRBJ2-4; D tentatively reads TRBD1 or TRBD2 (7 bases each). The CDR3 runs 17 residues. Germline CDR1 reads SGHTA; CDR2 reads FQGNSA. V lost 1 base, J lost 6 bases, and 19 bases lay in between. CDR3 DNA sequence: TGTGCCAGCAGCTTAGTCGTCAGGGGGGGCCCCGGAAACATTCAGTACTTC. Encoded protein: CASSLVVRGGPGNIQYF.

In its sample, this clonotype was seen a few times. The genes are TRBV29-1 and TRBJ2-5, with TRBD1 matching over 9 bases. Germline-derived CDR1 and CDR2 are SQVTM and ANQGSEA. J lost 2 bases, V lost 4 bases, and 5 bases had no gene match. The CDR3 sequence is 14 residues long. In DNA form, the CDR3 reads TGCAGCGTTGTTACAGGGGGCTTGCAAGAGACCCAGTACTTC. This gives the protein CSVVTGGLQETQYF.

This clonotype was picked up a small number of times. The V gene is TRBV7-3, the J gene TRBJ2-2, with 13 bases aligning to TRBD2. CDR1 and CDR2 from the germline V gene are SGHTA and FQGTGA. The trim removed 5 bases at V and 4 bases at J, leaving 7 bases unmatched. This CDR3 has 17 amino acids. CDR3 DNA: TGTGCCAGCAGCCGGACTAGCGGGGGACTGAGCACCGGGGAGCTGTTTTTT. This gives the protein CASSRTSGGLSTGELFF.

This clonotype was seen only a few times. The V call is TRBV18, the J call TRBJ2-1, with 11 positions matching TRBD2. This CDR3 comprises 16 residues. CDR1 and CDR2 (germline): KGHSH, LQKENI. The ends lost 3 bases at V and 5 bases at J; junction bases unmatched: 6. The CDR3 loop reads CASSPPLAGGHNEQFF. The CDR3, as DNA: TGTGCCAGCTCACCCCCCCTAGCGGGGGGACACAATGAGCAGTTCTTC.

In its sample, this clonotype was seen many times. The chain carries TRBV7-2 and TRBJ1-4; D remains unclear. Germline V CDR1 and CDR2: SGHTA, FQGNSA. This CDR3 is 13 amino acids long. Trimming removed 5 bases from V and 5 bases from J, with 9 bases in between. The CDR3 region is CASSRAINEKLFF. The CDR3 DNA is TGTGCCAGCAGCAGGGCTATCAATGAAAAACTGTTTTTT.